One T cell receptor (beta chain) is described in this entry. The clone's antigen remains unknown. It has no much larger one-base neighbor in the sample; base qualities were not kept. V and J are trimmed by 0 bases and 2 bases, and the gene matches miss 4 bases of the junction. CDR1 SGDLS and CDR2 YYNGEE are derived from the germline V gene. From its cysteine to its phenylalanine, the CDR3 spans 15 amino acids. The read is trimmed to its CDR3 DNA, 45 bases read in frame from base 1. In total, around 600 healthy bone marrow donors made up the cohort. Cohort members were all nominally healthy when sampled, although unrecorded immune exposures were likely present. The donor was CMV seropositive and belonged to the group of 250 to 300 seropositive cohort members. Every donor gave a peripheral blood sample, and the peripheral blood mononuclear cells from that sample were used for TCR beta sequencing. Genomic DNA was extracted from the blood cell samples with the Qiagen DNeasy Blood Extraction Kit.

This entry is derived from a study of cytomegalovirus exposure and HLA in healthy donors (TCRdb year 2017). In the study overall: An earlier analysis of 587 of the donors reported approximately 300 Gb of sequence data and 95 million to 120 million unique TCR beta sequences obtained from about 200 million T cells. Typing coverage varied by locus: roughly 620-640 donors for A, B, C, DRB1 and DQB1; more than 500 for DQA1; more than 600 for DPA1; approximately 450 for DPB1. Among a few hundred genotyped donors of the cohort, an average of about 240,000 unique TCR beta nucleotide sequences were sequenced per donor, about a sixth of them non-productive. Four or five DR-DQ haplotypes were treated as single units for association and clustering because of strong linkage in the cohort. Using immunosequencing, the study profiled T cell repertoires from 666 subjects and related those repertoires to cytomegalovirus serostatus. Approximately 300 gigabases of sequencing data and around 80 million unique TCR sequences made up an early release that covered several hundred HLA-typed donors. To predict cytomegalovirus infection status, the study combined high-throughput TCR immunosequencing, statistical association of individual TCRs with disease status, and machine learning. In the later analysis, no new phenotypic data were used to find candidate immune exposures; instead, reliance was placed on TCR beta sequences and their occurrence across donors. All discovery cohort repertoires had been generated on a single sequencing platform. Donor age, sex, ethnicity and CMV serostatus were compiled alongside the repertoire data. In addition to the first cohort of around 670 subjects, a separate validation cohort of approximately 110 different subjects was used. A later analysis re-examined previously published TCR beta repertoires from several hundred donors and added high-resolution HLA genotyping to investigate patterns of TCR occurrence. A later genetic analysis used genome-wide SNP genotypes for 398 of the 666 donors, treating that subset as a discovery cohort. An earlier analysis of approximately 640 of the donors applied high-throughput TCR beta sequencing to assess whether each TCR beta V gene segment acted as functional or pseudogenic. HLA typing covered class I and class II loci at four-digit resolution. The study aimed to test whether cataloging public T cell receptors could reveal signatures of past pathogen exposure. The genetic ancestry cluster associated with self-reported Caucasian donors included about 81% of the 398 genotyped donors.

General findings and caveats noted by the study authors: A further reported finding was that TCR beta sequences accurately predicted the HLA-A and HLA-B alleles for most subjects in the first cohort. Cytomegalovirus status was reported to be diagnosed by the classifier with high specificity and sensitivity in both the original and validation cohorts. Assigning TCR associations to individual alleles was difficult when HLA alleles, especially DR and DQ, strongly co-occurred. The earlier analysis of 587 of the donors excluded some 15 rarely observed V segments, including chromosome 9 orphons, because counts were too low. Correlated functional status among segregating V segments might be attributable to linkage disequilibrium, but an unknown experimental factor could not be ruled out. A cluster of highly shared sequence variants was judged likely to represent a technical artifact of the sequencing pipeline. In a later analysis, TCR association rates were found to vary across HLA loci, with the most associated TCRs seen for DRB1 alleles and the fewest for HLA-C alleles. Specific HLA alleles were associated with 18,000 or so TCR beta sequences at a false discovery rate of 0.05 in a later analysis. A total of fewer than 200 TCR beta chains were listed by the study as associated with cytomegalovirus. Some IMGT-functional V segments, including TRBV6-2 and TRBV6-3, could not be told apart with the 87-base-pair reads, so those segments were excluded. The authors suggested that the approach could potentially be extended to other disease states and immunological phenotypes. Compared with the roughly 600-donor mean, donors in an Asian-associated ancestry cluster had fewer N-insertions in productive TCRs, according to a later genetic analysis. In a later analysis, HLA-associated TCR beta chains showed more clonal expansion and lower generation probabilities than non-associated chains that were equally common. While some public TCRs were present in many individuals, most TCR sequences turned up only very rarely across donors. A later analysis found that most CMV-associated TCR beta chains appeared HLA-restricted, with HLA associations seemingly driven largely by CMV exposure. Because some donors lacked HLA typing at each locus, the association tests relied only on the typed subset. In an earlier analysis of several hundred of the donors, most TCR beta V segments were observed in productive rearrangements about 90% or about 30% of the time, broadly matching IMGT annotations. Sequencing depth was assumed to be roughly uniform across donors in the presence/absence analyses, though that assumption may not hold. V-gene and J-gene trimming of TCR beta chains was associated with a missense DCLRE1C variant in a later genetic analysis, and the association was replicated in an independent cohort. For the cohort, immune exposure information was limited to CMV serostatus. Several of the top co-occurrence clusters appeared to be linked to parvovirus B19, influenza, CMV and Epstein-Barr virus, according to a later analysis. In vitro tests confirmed that three of the cytomegalovirus-associated TCR beta chains recognize cytomegalovirus antigens. In this cohort, only TCR beta chains were sequenced, and detectable features were limited by the absence of alpha or paired-chain data.

The library relied on the immunoSEQ multiplex PCR assay. For the multiplex PCR, a mixture combining 60 forward primers for TCR Vbeta segments and 13 reverse primers for TCR Jbeta segments was used. The CDR3 region of rearranged TCR beta genes was amplified from genomic DNA with a multiplex PCR assay. On the Illumina HiSeq System, the amplified TCR beta libraries were sequenced as 87-base-pair reads. As for how the authors treated the data: A later analysis counted 65 million to 90 million unique TCR beta chains across the 666 repertoires, and about 10 million of these chains were shared by at least two donors. Raw reads were error-corrected and collapsed into unique sequences with a nearest-neighbor algorithm that merged closely related sequences to remove PCR and sequencing errors. To assign V, D and J gene segments, CDR3 sequences were aligned to IMGT reference sequences. For a sequence to be retained, at least a six-nucleotide match to both a V gene segment and a J gene segment was required. Rearrangements were classified as productive when the CDR3 lacked stop codons and remained in frame with V and J, and all other rearrangements were classified as non-productive. CDR3 was defined by IMGT convention, running from the second conserved V-encoded cysteine to the conserved J-encoded phenylalanine. In an earlier analysis of just under 600 of the donors, sequences lacking an unambiguous match to a single V gene segment were excluded. An earlier analysis of almost 600 of the donors classified V segments as functional when productive rearrangements were above 56.7% and as segregating when the standard deviation between donors was above 5%. A statistical classification framework was built to diagnose cytomegalovirus status from the catalog of TCR beta chain sequences. A later analysis assigned V and J genes by comparing TCR nucleotide sequences with IMGT/GENE-DB human TR gene sequences. A later analysis assigned CDR3 sequences and most-parsimonious VDJ recombination scenarios with the TCRdist pipeline. A later analysis defined each TCR beta chain by its CDR3 amino acid sequence plus V-gene family, and excluded reads lacking a unique V-gene family. A later analysis removed 450 to 600 highly shared, low-generation-probability nucleotide sequences to deal with suspected cross-contamination and a sequencing artifact. A later analysis calculated a clonal expansion index for each public chain from normalized within-repertoire ranks of inferred template counts. Generation probabilities in a later analysis came from a VDJ recombination model fitted to out-of-frame rearrangements, and those results were checked against IGoR. A later analysis scored TCR-TCR, TCR-HLA and TCR-CMV co-occurrence with hypergeometric tests, applying a repertoire-size bias correction to TCR pairs. In a later analysis, false discovery rates were estimated by permuting HLA or CMV assignments 20 times. In a later analysis, co-occurring TCRs were grouped with DBSCAN, and TCRdist sequence similarity was added when clustering was performed within HLA-allele-positive subsets. Co-occurrence clustering excluded repertoires with fewer than 30,000 or more than 120,000 public chains, plus five with anomalous nucleotide sharing. TCRdb took over this immuneACCESS table, retaining in-frame rearrangements with V and J assigned. Such tables are incomplete; in checked studies, under half of the missing clones stem from an unresolved V gene, and the remainder is unexplained. V and J calls plus clone size are reproduced from that table; the DNA served to infer D and trimming. This sample holds about 190,000 clones; roughly 77% were observed only once. The ten largest make up approximately 4.8% of the sample.

The V and J segments used are TRBV9 and TRBJ1-2; 7 nucleotides in the junction match TRBD1. The specimen was PBMCs. The receptor was derived from a man in his thirties or forties in good health and CMV-seropositive. This receptor has the CDR3 CASSVGVGGNYGYTF. The DNA is TGTGCCAGCAGCGTAGGGGTAGGGGGCAACTATGGCTACACCTTC.